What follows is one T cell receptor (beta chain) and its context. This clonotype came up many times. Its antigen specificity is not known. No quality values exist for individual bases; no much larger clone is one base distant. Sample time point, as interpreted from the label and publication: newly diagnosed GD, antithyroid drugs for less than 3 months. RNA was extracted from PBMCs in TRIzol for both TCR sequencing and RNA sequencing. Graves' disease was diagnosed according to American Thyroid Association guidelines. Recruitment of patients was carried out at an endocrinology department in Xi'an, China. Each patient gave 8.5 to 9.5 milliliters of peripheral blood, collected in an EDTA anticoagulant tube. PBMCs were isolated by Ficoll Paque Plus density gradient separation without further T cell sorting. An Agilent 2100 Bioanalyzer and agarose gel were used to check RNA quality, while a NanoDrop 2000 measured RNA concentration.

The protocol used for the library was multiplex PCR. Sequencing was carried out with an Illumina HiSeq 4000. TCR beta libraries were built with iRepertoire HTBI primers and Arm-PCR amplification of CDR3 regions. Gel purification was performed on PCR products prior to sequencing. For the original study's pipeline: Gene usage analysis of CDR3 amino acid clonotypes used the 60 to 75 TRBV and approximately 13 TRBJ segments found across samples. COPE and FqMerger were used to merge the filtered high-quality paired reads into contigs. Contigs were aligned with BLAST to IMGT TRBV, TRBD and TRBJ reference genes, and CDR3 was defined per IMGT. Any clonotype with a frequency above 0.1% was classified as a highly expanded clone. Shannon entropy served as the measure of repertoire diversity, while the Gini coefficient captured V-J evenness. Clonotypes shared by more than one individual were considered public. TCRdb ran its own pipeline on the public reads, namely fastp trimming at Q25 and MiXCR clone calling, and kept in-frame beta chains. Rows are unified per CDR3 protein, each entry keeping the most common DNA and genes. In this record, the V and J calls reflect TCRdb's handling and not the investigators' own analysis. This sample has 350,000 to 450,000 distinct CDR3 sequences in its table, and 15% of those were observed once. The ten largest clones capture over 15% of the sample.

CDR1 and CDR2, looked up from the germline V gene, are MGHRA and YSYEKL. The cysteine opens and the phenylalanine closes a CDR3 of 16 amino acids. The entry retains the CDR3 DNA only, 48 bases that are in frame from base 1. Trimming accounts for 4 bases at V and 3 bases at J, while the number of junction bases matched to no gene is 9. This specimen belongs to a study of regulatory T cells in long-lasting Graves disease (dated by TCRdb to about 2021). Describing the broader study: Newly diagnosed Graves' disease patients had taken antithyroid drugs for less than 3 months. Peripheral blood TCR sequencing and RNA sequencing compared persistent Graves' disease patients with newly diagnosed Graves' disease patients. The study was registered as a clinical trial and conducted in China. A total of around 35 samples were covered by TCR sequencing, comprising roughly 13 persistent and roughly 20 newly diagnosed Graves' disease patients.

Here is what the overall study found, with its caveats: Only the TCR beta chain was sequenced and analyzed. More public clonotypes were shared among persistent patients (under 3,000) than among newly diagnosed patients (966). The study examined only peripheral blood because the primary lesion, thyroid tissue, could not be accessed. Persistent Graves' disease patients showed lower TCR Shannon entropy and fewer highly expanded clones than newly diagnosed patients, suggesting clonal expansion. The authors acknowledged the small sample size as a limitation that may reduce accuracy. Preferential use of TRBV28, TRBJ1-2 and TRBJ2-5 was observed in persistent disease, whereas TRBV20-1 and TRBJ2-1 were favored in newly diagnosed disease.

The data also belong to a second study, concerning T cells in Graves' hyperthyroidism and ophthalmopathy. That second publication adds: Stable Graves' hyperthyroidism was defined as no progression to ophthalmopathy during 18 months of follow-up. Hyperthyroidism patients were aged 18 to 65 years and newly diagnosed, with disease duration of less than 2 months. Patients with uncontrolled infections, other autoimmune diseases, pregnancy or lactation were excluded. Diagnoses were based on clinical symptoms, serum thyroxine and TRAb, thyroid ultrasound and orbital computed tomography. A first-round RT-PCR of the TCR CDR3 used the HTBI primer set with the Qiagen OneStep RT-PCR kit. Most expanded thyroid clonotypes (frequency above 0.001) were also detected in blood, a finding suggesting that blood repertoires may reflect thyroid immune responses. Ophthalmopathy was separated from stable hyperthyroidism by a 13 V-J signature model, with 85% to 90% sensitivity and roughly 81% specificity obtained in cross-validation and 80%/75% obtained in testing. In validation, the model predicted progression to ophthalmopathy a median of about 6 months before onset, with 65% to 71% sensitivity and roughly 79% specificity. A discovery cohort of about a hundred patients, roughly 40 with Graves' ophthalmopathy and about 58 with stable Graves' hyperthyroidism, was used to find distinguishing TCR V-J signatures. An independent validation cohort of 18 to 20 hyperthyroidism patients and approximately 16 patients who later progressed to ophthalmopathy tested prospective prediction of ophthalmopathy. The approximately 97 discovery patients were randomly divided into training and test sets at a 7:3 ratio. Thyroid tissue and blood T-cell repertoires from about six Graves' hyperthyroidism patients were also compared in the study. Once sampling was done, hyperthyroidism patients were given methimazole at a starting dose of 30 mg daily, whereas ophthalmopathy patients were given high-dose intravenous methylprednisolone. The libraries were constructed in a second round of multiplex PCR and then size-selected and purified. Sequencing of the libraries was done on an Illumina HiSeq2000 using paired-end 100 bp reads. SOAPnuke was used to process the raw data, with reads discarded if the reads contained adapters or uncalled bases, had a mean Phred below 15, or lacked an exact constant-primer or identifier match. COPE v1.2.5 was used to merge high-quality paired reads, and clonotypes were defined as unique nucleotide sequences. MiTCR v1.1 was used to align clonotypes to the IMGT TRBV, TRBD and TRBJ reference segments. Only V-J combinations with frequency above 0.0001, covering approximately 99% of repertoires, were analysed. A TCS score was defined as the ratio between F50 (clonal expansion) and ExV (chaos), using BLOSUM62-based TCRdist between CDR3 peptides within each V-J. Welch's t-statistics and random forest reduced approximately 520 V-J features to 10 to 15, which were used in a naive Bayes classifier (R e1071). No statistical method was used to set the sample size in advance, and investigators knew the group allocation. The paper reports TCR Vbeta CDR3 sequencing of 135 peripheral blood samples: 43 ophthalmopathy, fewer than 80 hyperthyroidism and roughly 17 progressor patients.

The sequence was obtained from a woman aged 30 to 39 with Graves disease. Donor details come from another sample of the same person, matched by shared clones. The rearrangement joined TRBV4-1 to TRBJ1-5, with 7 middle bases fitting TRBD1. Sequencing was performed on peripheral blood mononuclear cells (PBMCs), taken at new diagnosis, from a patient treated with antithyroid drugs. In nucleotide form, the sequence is TGCGCCAGCAGCCCCCAGTCCGGGACAGCCAATCAGCCCCAGCATTTT. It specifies CASSPQSGTANQPQHF.